Following are 12 T cell receptor beta chains from one sample sequenced in a study of blood T cells in healthy people across ages. Next came a second PCR, run for about 7 to 12 cycles, which used a sample-barcoded 5' primer along with a J-beta primer mix. In TCRdb, the 5' RACE reads were re-called with MiXCR into one record per CDR3 protein. The repertoire has some 640,000 distinct CDR3 sequences, approximately 30% of them found once; the top ten carry around 16%. Sequenced: blood. Source of these receptors: a woman older than 75 in good health.

This chain links TRBV30 with TRBJ1-1, with D maybe TRBD1 (5 bases). Trimming removed 1 base from V and 1 base from J, with 7 bases in between. Germline loops: CDR1 GTSNPN, CDR2 SVGIG (reference sequence). This CDR3 contains 13 residues. The CDR3 spells CAWSGDRNTEAFF. The CDR3 nucleotides are TGTGCCTGGAGTGGCGACAGGAACACTGAAGCTTTCTTT.

In this sample, this clonotype turned up a few times. The rearrangement joins TRBV20-1 to TRBJ1-1, with D unclear. Between the trimmed V and J ends, which lost 6 bases and 1 base, there was a span of 6 bases. Germline values: CDR1 DFQATT, CDR2 SNEGSKA (reference sequence). The CDR3 consists of 11 residues. This chain's CDR3 is CSASPNTEAFF. In DNA, the CDR3 is TGCAGTGCAAGTCCGAACACTGAAGCTTTCTTT.

On this clonotype itself: Since a much larger clone is just one base distant, this may be a read error. The chain employs TRBV7-9 and TRBJ2-6, with D possibly being TRBD1 (5 bases). CDR1 is SEHNR and CDR2 is FQNEAQ in the germline V gene (reference sequence). There are 15 residues in the CDR3. This chain's CDR3 is CAGSPQGTGANVLTF. CDR3 nucleotides: TGTGCCGGCAGCCCTCAGGGAACTGGGGCCAACGTCCTGACTTTC. The full variable domain, rest sourced from reference TRBV7-9 and TRBJ2-6, is DTGVSQNPRHKITKRGQNVTFRCDPISEHNRLYWYRQTLGQGPEFLTYFQNEAQLEKSRLLSDRFSAERPKGSFSTLEIQRTEQGDSAMYLCAGSPQGTGANVLTFGAGSRLTVL.

This clonotype has a count of ten or more. The chain recombines TRBV11-2 with TRBJ2-1, with 11 nucleotides matching TRBD2. V dropped 5 bases and J dropped 4; count of bases not matched to a gene: 7. Germline V gene data show CDR1 as SGHAT and CDR2 as FQNNGV. The CDR3 extends over 16 amino acids. The CDR3 is CASSILSGGGYNEQFF. CDR3 bases: TGTGCCAGCAGCATCCTTAGCGGGGGGGGATACAATGAGCAGTTCTTC.

The rearrangement uses TRBV5-1 and TRBJ1-4; D perhaps matches TRBD1 (5 bases). In germline, CDR1 is SGHRS, CDR2 YFSETQ. V gave up 4 bases and J gave up 10 bases, with 29 bases separating them. This CDR3 is built from 18 residues. The CDR3, as DNA: TGCGCCAGCAGCCCGTCCCCACGGGGCACCGGATCAGGGAGAAAACTGTTTTTT. Its translation is CASSPSPRGTGSGRKLFF.

In its sample, this clonotype was seen a few times. The rearrangement links TRBV2 to TRBJ1-1; D uncertain. Germline assignment: CDR1 SNHLY and CDR2 FYNNEI. Trimming took off 4 bases at V and 5 bases at J, with 11 bases between the two ends. The CDR3 sequence is 13 residues long. The CDR3 loop reads CASSVAAETEAFF. The DNA for the CDR3 is TGTGCCAGCAGTGTGGCAGCCGAAACTGAAGCTTTCTTT.

This clonotype was counted only a few times. This may be a read error: a much more frequent sequence differs by one nucleotide. The chain combines TRBV5-6 with TRBJ2-1; no clear D gene. The V gene lost 2 bases and the J gene lost 10 bases, with 16 bases spanning the gap. The germline CDR1 and CDR2 sequences are SGHDT and YYEEEE. The CDR3 is 14 residues long. Here the CDR3 reads CASSFSTLLGEQFF. The CDR3 DNA follows: TGTGCCAGCAGCTTTTCGACCCTGTTAGGGGAGCAGTTCTTC. The full variable domain, its missing parts supplied by reference TRBV5-6 and TRBJ2-1, is DAGVTQSPTHLIKTRGQQVTLRCSPKSGHDTVSWYQQALGQGPQFIFQYYEEEERQRGNFPDRFSGHQFPNYSSELNVNALLLGDSALYLCASSFSTLLGEQFFGPGTRLTVL.

The chain joins TRBV28 to TRBJ1-2; possible D gene TRBD1, 6 bases. The CDR3 spans 16 residues. CDR1 is MDHEN and CDR2 is SYDVKM in the germline V gene. The germline V and J ends were trimmed by 7 bases and 2 bases, with 20 bases remaining between them. Written as DNA, the CDR3 is TGTGCCAGCACCCAAGGGGGGGCAAGGGGAAACTATGGCTACACCTTC. It codes for CASTQGGARGNYGYTF.

J is TRBJ2-3 and V is TRBV25-1; either TRBD1 or TRBD2 may supply D (7 bases each). The V end lost 4 bases, the J end lost 2 bases, and 16 bases lay between the germline ends. Germline CDR1 is MGHDK and CDR2 is SYGVNS. CDR3 length equals 16 residues. CDR3 in DNA: TGTGCCAGCAGTGCCGAGCGGGGACAGCACACAGATACGCAGTATTTT. Its translation: CASSAERGQHTDTQYF.

The chain links TRBV29-1 to TRBJ1-4, with D unclear. Germline CDR1 is SQVTM and CDR2 is ANQGSEA. Trimming shortened V by 4 bases and J by 8 bases, and 8 bases separated the two germline ends. The CDR3 runs to 11 residues. The DNA for the CDR3 is TGCAGCGTTGTCCTTAACGAAAAACTGTTTTTT. It translates to CSVVLNEKLFF.

As concerns this clonotype: A much larger clone differs from this one at a single base, so this may be a read error. The chain couples TRBV20-1 to TRBJ1-6, with D tentatively TRBD1 (6 bases). Germline CDR1 DFQATT, CDR2 SNEGSKA (reference sequence). This CDR3 spans 12 amino acids. The CDR3 protein is CSARQGNSPPHF. The CDR3, as DNA: TGCAGTGCTAGACAGGGGAATTCACCCCCCCACTTT.

This clonotype was found a few times. Germline and junction disagree at one end, which may indicate a read error. The chain couples TRBV20-1 to TRBJ1-5; D not certain. The germline gives CDR1 DFQATT, CDR2 SNEGSKA (reference sequence). This CDR3 spans 14 amino acids. The CDR3 sequence: CSASEEFSNQPRHF. CDR3 bases: TGCAGTGCTAGTGAAGAGTTTAGCAATCAGCCCCGGCATTTT.